This is a list of T cell receptor beta chains from one sample in a study of brain T cells in children with intractable seizures. Only in-frame clones appear in the TCRdb table, and some are missing; sequencing was by immunoSEQ multiplex PCR. The sample carries around 340,000 clones, over 85% recorded once. The starting material was peripheral blood, obtained 4 to 6 months after surgery. The receptors originated from a boy younger than two with tuberous sclerosis and intractable seizures. The CDR3 runs from the conserved cysteine through the conserved F or W. The D gene is left open where the match is weak. The size entry is marked missing in some rows and otherwise reads once, few, many or a size class.

d_gene,j_gene,abundance,v_gene,CDR3aa,CDR3nt
TRBD1,TRBJ1-6,-,TRBV3-1/TRBV3-2,CASSLRTGQGEAPLHF,TGTGCCAGCAGCCTCCGGACAGGGCAGGGCGAAGCACCCCTCCACTTT
TRBD2,TRBJ2-5,-,TRBV10-1,CASSRSAGEQETQYF,TGCGCCAGCAGCCGATCAGCGGGGGAGCAAGAGACCCAGTACTTC
TRBD2,TRBJ2-4,few,TRBV2,CASTGLADYKNIQYF,TGTGCCAGCACTGGACTAGCGGACTACAAAAACATTCAGTACTTC
TRBD2,TRBJ2-7,-,TRBV10-3,CAISEAGDHYEQYF,TGTGCCATCAGTGAGGCGGGGGACCACTACGAGCAGTACTTC
TRBD1,TRBJ1-2,-,TRBV9,CASSGATGGGYTF,TGTGCCAGCAGCGGAGCAACAGGGGGAGGCTACACCTTC
-,TRBJ2-1,-,TRBV5-1,CASSFRRPGGEQFF,TGCGCCAGCAGCTTCAGGCGGCCAGGCGGAGAGCAGTTCTTC
TRBD1,TRBJ1-6,-,TRBV2,CASSPDRGGWPLHF,TGTGCCAGCAGTCCAGACAGGGGGGGATGGCCCCTCCACTTT
-,TRBJ2-6,-,TRBV6-1,CASSEGGPWANVLTF,TGTGCCAGCAGTGAAGGGGGCCCCTGGGCCAACGTCCTGACTTTC
-,TRBJ2-7,once,TRBV7-9,CASSLAGPPAEQYF,TGTGCCAGCAGCTTAGCCGGGCCTCCCGCCGAGCAGTACTTC
-,TRBJ2-6,-,TRBV7-2,CASSLSRSGILWRANVLTF,TGTGCCAGCAGCTTATCCCGGTCCGGAATCCTCTGGCGGGCCAACGTCCTGACTTTC
-,TRBJ2-7,-,TRBV5-6,CASSPGPLYEQYF,TGTGCCAGCAGCCCCGGACCCCTCTACGAGCAGTACTTC
TRBD2,TRBJ2-1,-,TRBV4-1,CASSLRTSGYNEQFF,TGCGCCAGCAGCCTTCGGACTAGCGGATACAATGAGCAGTTCTTC
-,TRBJ2-7,once,TRBV7-9,CASSLDPYEQYF,TGTGCCAGCAGCCTGGACCCTTACGAGCAGTACTTC
-,TRBJ2-1,once,TRBV7-9,CASSSLVGRPSSYNEQFF,TGTGCCAGCAGCTCATTAGTCGGCAGACCGTCCTCCTACAATGAGCAGTTCTTC
TRBD1,TRBJ1-6,-,TRBV6-1,CASSEGQGASPLHF,TGTGCCAGCAGTGAAGGGCAGGGGGCTTCACCCCTCCACTTT
TRBD2,TRBJ2-7,few,TRBV7-9,CASSHTSGRVHF,TGTGCCAGCAGCCATACTAGCGGGAGGGTGCACTTC
TRBD1,TRBJ1-6,-,TRBV24-1,CATSGQGAFFAYNSPLHF,TGTGCCACCAGTGGTCAGGGGGCCTTTTTCGCCTATAATTCACCCCTCCACTTT
-,TRBJ2-1,-,TRBV11-2,CASSFWSEGGARGNEQFF,TGTGCCAGCAGCTTTTGGTCGGAAGGGGGGGCGAGGGGCAATGAGCAGTTCTTC
-,TRBJ1-5,once,TRBV28,CASSGTVSNQPQHF,TGTGCCAGCAGTGGGACCGTAAGCAATCAGCCCCAGCATTTT
-,TRBJ2-3,-,TRBV20-1,CSASLIADTQYF,TGCAGTGCTAGTCTTATTGCAGATACGCAGTATTTT
-,TRBJ2-5,once,TRBV7-6,CASSSSSETQYF,TGTGCCAGCAGCTCCTCTAGTGAGACCCAGTACTTC
-,TRBJ1-2,-,TRBV20-1,CSGKGVNGYTF,TGCAGTGGCAAAGGGGTAAATGGCTACACCTTC
TRBD2,TRBJ2-1,-,TRBV29-1,CSVVGTSTPEQFF,TGCAGCGTTGTAGGGACTAGCACCCCTGAGCAGTTCTTC
-,TRBJ1-2,medium-sized,TRBV7-9,CASSLSGNGYTF,TGTGCCAGCAGCTTATCAGGGAATGGCTACACCTTC
-,TRBJ1-2,-,TRBV25-1,CASSASGFNYGYTF,TGTGCCAGCAGTGCGTCCGGCTTTAACTATGGCTACACCTTC
TRBD1,TRBJ1-2,few,TRBV5-4,CASSADRAPYGYTF,TGTGCCAGCAGCGCGGACAGGGCGCCTTATGGCTACACCTTC
TRBD1,TRBJ1-1,-,TRBV15,CATSRTGNTEAFF,TGTGCCACCAGCCGGACAGGGAACACTGAAGCTTTCTTT
-,TRBJ1-1,-,TRBV19,CASSMRGTEAFF,TGTGCCAGTAGTATGAGGGGCACTGAAGCTTTCTTT
TRBD1,TRBJ1-5,-,TRBV2,CASDLGTEDNQPQHF,TGTGCCAGCGACCTAGGGACAGAGGACAATCAGCCCCAGCATTTT
-,TRBJ1-1,once,TRBV4-1,CASSQGGRIGSEAFF,TGCGCCAGCAGCCAAGGGGGACGGATCGGATCTGAAGCTTTCTTT
TRBD2,TRBJ2-7,-,TRBV2,CASNASPSGSPSEQYF,TGTGCCAGCAACGCCAGTCCTAGCGGGAGCCCCTCCGAGCAGTACTTC
-,TRBJ2-1,-,TRBV18,CASSPSALYEQFF,TGTGCCAGCTCACCATCGGCCCTCTATGAGCAGTTCTTC
TRBD1,TRBJ1-2,-,TRBV9,CASSEYEDRFYGYTF,TGTGCCAGCAGCGAATATGAGGACAGGTTCTATGGCTACACCTTC